Listed here are 31 T cell receptor beta chains from one sample, sequenced in a study of vaccination effects on CD4 cells after COVID-19. Only in-frame clones appear in the TCRdb table, and some are missing; sequencing was by immunoSEQ multiplex PCR. The data hold about 34,000 clones, with 55% to 85% observed a single time. ViraFEST assay sequencing came after antigen-specific CD4+ T cells were expanded with viral peptide pools. Culturing for approximately 10 days preceded CD4+ T cell isolation. Testing of the vaccine recipients showed negative nucleocapsid antibodies and no prior SARS-CoV-2 infection. These receptors are not linked to any known antigen. Sequencing used CD4+ T cells from PBMCs cultured with HCoV-OC43 spike peptides, obtained before COVID-19 vaccination. Subset meaning: HCoV-OC43 spike overlapping peptide pool stimulation. Receptors originate from a human donor who received a COVID-19 vaccine.

The CDR3 is CASSHIVRDGEAFF. The CDR3 coding sequence is TGTGCCAGCAGCCACATCGTCCGGGACGGGGAAGCTTTCTTT. The chain uses TRBV11-2 and TRBJ1-1; tentative D call: TRBD1 (5 bases). V dropped 5 bases and J dropped 8 bases, with 18 bases sitting between them. From germline, CDR1 is SGHAT and CDR2 FQNNGV. There are 14 residues in the CDR3.

This chain connects TRBV4-2 to TRBJ2-2; 8 bases are shared with TRBD2. V shed 0 bases, J shed 7 bases, and the junction held 4 bases outside the gene matches. The CDR3 totals 15 residues. Per germline, CDR1 LGHNA and CDR2 YNFKEQ. CDR3 residues: CASSQEGLVNGELFF. In DNA, the CDR3 is TGTGCCAGCAGCCAAGAGGGACTAGTAAACGGGGAGCTGTTTTTT.

This clone occurred a few times. J is TRBJ2-1 and V is TRBV12-3 or TRBV12-4, with D perhaps TRBD1 (5 bases). This CDR3 has 13 amino acids. V was cut by 6 bases and J by 8 bases, with 14 bases left in between. DNA of the CDR3: TGTGCCAGCAGACCGGCAACAGGATATGAGCAGTTCTTC. This translates into CASRPATGYEQFF.

V is TRBV10-3 and J is TRBJ2-1; TRBD2 agrees at 9 bases. The CDR3 sequence is 15 residues long. Germline V lookup: CDR1 ENHRY, CDR2 SYGVKD. The junction had 6 bases not matched to a gene; V was cut back by 2 bases and J by 7 bases. CDR3 loop: CAISESGRFYNEQFF. CDR3 sequence (DNA): TGTGCCATCAGTGAGAGCGGGAGGTTTTATAATGAGCAGTTCTTC.

This rearrangement joins TRBV5-1 to TRBJ2-7; possibly TRBD1 for D (6 bases). CDR3 size: 15 residues. V dropped 0 bases and J dropped 1 base, with 11 bases sitting between them. In germline, CDR1 is SGHRS, CDR2 YFSETQ. The CDR3 DNA reads as TGCGCCAGCAGCTTGGAAGTCCAGGGGTCCTACGAGCAGTACTTC. Amino acid sequence: CASSLEVQGSYEQYF.

The chain links TRBV4-2 to TRBJ2-2; TRBD1 aligns across 9 bases. CDR3 length: 18 amino acids. The J segment lost 1 base and the V segment lost 0 bases, leaving 6 bases of the junction unmatched. Germline V CDR1 and CDR2: LGHNA, YNFKEQ. The CDR3 is CASSQDTDRGGNTGELFF. The DNA of the CDR3 is TGTGCCAGCAGCCAAGATACGGACAGGGGTGGGAACACCGGGGAGCTGTTTTTT.

CDR3 coding DNA: TGTGCCAGCACCCGAGGGGGGGCCGAAGAGACCCAGTACTTC. This sequence encodes CASTRGGAEETQYF. The chain employs TRBV2 and TRBJ2-5; a possible D gene is TRBD2 (7 bases). The CDR3 covers 14 residues. Trimming stripped 7 bases from V and 3 bases from J, with 15 bases between. Germline V gene data show CDR1 as SNHLY and CDR2 as FYNNEI.

The genes are TRBV4-3 and TRBJ1-2; unclear D gene. Per the germline V gene, CDR1 is LGHNA and CDR2 is YSLEER. The CDR3 covers 15 residues. V shed 0 bases and J shed 4 bases, with 12 bases lying between them. The CDR3 protein is CASSQDLRTGYGYTF. The CDR3 nucleotides are TGCGCCAGCAGCCAAGATTTGAGGACGGGCTATGGCTACACCTTC.

This clone was observed a handful of times. The chain has TRBV6-2 or TRBV6-3 and TRBJ1-1; D gene ambiguous. V was clipped by 2 bases and J by 0 bases, with 10 bases between them. CDR1 and CDR2 from the germline V gene are MNHEY and SVGEGT. The CDR3 spans 15 residues. CDR3 sequence reads: CASSYVAQLNTEAFF. DNA for the CDR3: TGTGCCAGCAGTTACGTTGCCCAGCTGAACACTGAAGCTTTCTTT.

The chain carries TRBV9 and TRBJ2-5; 10 bases map to TRBD2. Germline CDR1 SGDLS, CDR2 YYNGEE. The junction had 12 bases not matched to a gene; V was cut back by 2 bases and J by 2 bases. This CDR3 is 18 amino acids long. The CDR3 loop is CASSVGASGRGWQETQYF. CDR3 nucleotide sequence: TGTGCCAGCAGCGTGGGGGCTAGCGGGAGAGGATGGCAAGAGACCCAGTACTTC.

J is TRBJ2-1 and V is TRBV30; 13 nucleotides agree with TRBD2. Germline CDR1 GTSNPN, CDR2 SVGIG (reference sequence). V was pared by 0 bases and J by 4 bases, with 3 bases of the junction left unmatched. CDR3 length equals 16 residues. The CDR3 region is CAWSVLTSGRYNEQFF. CDR3 nucleotide sequence: TGTGCCTGGAGTGTACTGACTAGCGGGAGGTACAATGAGCAGTTCTTC. Full variable domain (remainder filled in from reference TRBV30 and TRBJ2-1): SQTIHQWPATLVQPVGSPLSLECTVEGTSNPNLYWYRQAAGRGLQLLFYSVGIGQISSEVPQNLSASRPQDRQFILSSKKLLLSDSGFYLCAWSVLTSGRYNEQFFGPGTRLTVL.

The V call is TRBV6-2 or TRBV6-3, the J call TRBJ2-3, with unresolved D. Germline V gene sequence: CDR1 MNHEY, CDR2 SVGEGT. The ends were cut back, 5 bases at V and 8 bases at J, with 8 bases in the middle. The CDR3 runs to 11 residues. The CDR3 DNA sequence: TGTGCCAGCAGTATCCTCGGTACGCAGTATTTT. Amino acids: CASSILGTQYF.

This chain joins TRBV27 and TRBJ1-3; tentative D call: TRBD1 (5 bases). CDR3 length: 15 residues. Germline loops: CDR1 MNHEY, CDR2 SMNVEV (reference sequence). Trimming pared 6 bases from V and 4 bases from J, leaving 16 bases between. The CDR3 loop reads CASRGPGTSGNTIYF. The CDR3 DNA is TGTGCCAGCAGGGGCCCAGGGACCTCAGGAAACACCATATATTTT.

The chain combines TRBV3-1 (or the pseudogene TRBV3-2) with TRBJ1-6; a possible D gene is TRBD1 (6 bases). The CDR3 totals 13 residues. The germline CDR1 and CDR2 sequences are LGHDT and YNNKEL (reference sequence). Trimming stripped 8 bases from V and 7 bases from J, with 12 bases between. The CDR3 is CASLDSPNSPLHF. The CDR3 DNA reads TGTGCCAGCCTGGACAGCCCAAATTCACCCCTCCACTTT.

V and J are TRBV3-1 (or the pseudogene TRBV3-2) and TRBJ2-1, with 8 bases lining up with TRBD2. V was clipped by 5 bases and J by 0 bases; unmatched bases: 6. The CDR3 is made up of 16 amino acids. Germline V lookup: CDR1 LGHDT, CDR2 YNNKEL (reference sequence). CDR3 loop: CASSKLAASSYNEQFF. The CDR3 DNA sequence: TGTGCCAGCAGCAAACTAGCGGCGAGCTCCTACAATGAGCAGTTCTTC.

The V and J genes are TRBV9 and TRBJ1-1, with TRBD1 matching over 7 bases. Germline V gene data show CDR1 as SGDLS and CDR2 as YYNGEE. There are 14 residues in the CDR3. After removal of 4 bases from V and 2 bases from J, the junction contained 5 bases not matched to a gene. The CDR3 DNA reads TGTGCCAGCAGCCCTCGACAGGGAAACACTGAAGCTTTCTTT. It codes for CASSPRQGNTEAFF.

This clone was picked up a small number of times. The rearrangement uses TRBV11-2 and TRBJ1-6; 8 bases are shared with TRBD1. V lost 0 bases and J lost 7; bases outside the gene matches: 5. Germline CDR1 and CDR2: SGHAT and FQNNGV. The CDR3 contains 16 residues. The DNA of the CDR3 is TGTGCCAGCAGCTTAGAAACAGGGGGGTGGAATTCACCCCTCCACTTT. This encodes CASSLETGGWNSPLHF. The complete variable domain, with remaining parts taken from reference TRBV11-2 and TRBJ1-6, reads EAGVAQSPRYKIIEKRQSVAFWCNPISGHATLYWYQQILGQGPKLLIQFQNNGVVDDSQLPKDRFSAERLKGVDSTLKIQPAKLEDSAVYLCASSLETGGWNSPLHFGNGTRLTVT.

The chain employs TRBV3-1 (or the pseudogene TRBV3-2) and TRBJ1-5, with a tentative D call TRBD1 (5 bases). Germline V CDR1 and CDR2: LGHDT, YNNKEL (reference sequence). V lost 1 base, J lost 6 bases, and 13 bases lay in between. The CDR3 totals 15 residues. The CDR3 DNA reads as TGTGCCAGCAGCCAAGGGGGCGGAGGTGCTCAGCCCCAGCATTTT. Its protein product is CASSQGGGGAQPQHF.

This rearrangement joins TRBV3-1 (or the pseudogene TRBV3-2) to TRBJ2-1; perhaps D is TRBD1 or TRBD2 (6 bases each). The CDR3 runs to 13 residues. V lost 3 bases and J 11 bases, leaving 14 bases between the germline ends. The germline gives CDR1 LGHDT, CDR2 YNNKEL (reference sequence). The CDR3 is CASSHLEGGQQFF. In DNA form, the CDR3 reads TGTGCCAGCAGCCACCTCGAGGGGGGCCAGCAGTTCTTC.

This chain connects TRBV5-1 to TRBJ2-7; 7 nucleotides agree with TRBD1. The V gene end was trimmed by 0 bases and the J gene end by 2 bases; junction bases not matched to a gene: 14. The CDR3 loop spans 18 amino acids. Germline V gene lookup returns CDR1 SGHRS and CDR2 YFSETQ. CDR3 bases: TGCGCCAGCAGCTTGGTCCCCCCGACAGGGATAATCGCCTACGAGCAGTACTTC. Amino acid sequence: CASSLVPPTGIIAYEQYF.

This chain uses TRBV20-1 with TRBJ2-7; no firm D call. V gave up 3 bases and J gave up 6 bases, with 6 bases separating them. Germline CDR1 is DFQATT and CDR2 is SNEGSKA (reference sequence). CDR3 length equals 10 residues. CDR3 nucleotide sequence: TGCAGTGCTAGTAGGGTCGAGCAGTACTTC. It translates to CSASRVEQYF.

This chain joins TRBV11-2 and TRBJ2-5; 12 bases fit TRBD2. After removal of 2 bases from V and 2 bases from J, the junction contained 9 bases not matched to a gene. The CDR3 sequence is 18 residues long. Per germline, CDR1 SGHAT and CDR2 FQNNGV. For the CDR3, the DNA is TGTGCCAGCAGCTTAATCGTCTCGCTAGCGGGGGGGCAAGAGACCCAGTACTTC. Its protein is CASSLIVSLAGGQETQYF.

The J gene is TRBJ2-7, the V gene TRBV5-1; 9 bases line up with TRBD2. The CDR3 consists of 15 residues. Trimming cost V 0 bases and J 4 bases; bases outside gene matches: 5. CDR1 is SGHRS and CDR2 is YFSETQ in the germline V gene. Written as DNA, the CDR3 is TGCGCCAGCAGCTTGGGTAGCGGGAGTTCTTACGAGCAGTACTTC. Translating gives CASSLGSGSSYEQYF.

There are a few counts of this clone. The junction does not match germline at one end; this may be a read error. The V gene is TRBV28, the J gene TRBJ2-7, with D possibly being TRBD1 or TRBD2 (5 bases each). Germline-derived CDR1 and CDR2 are MDHEN and SYDVKM. The CDR3 is made up of 13 amino acids. CDR3 loop: CASRSGTAPFVNF. The CDR3 DNA reads TGTGCCAGCAGATCCGGGACGGCTCCCTTCGTTAACTTT.

This clone has just one count. The chain combines TRBV6-5 with TRBJ2-7; TRBD2 aligns across 7 bases. Germline values: CDR1 MNHEY, CDR2 SVGAGI. The CDR3 has 13 residues. Germline trimming cut 9 bases from V and 4 bases from J; bases unmatched to any gene: 9. The CDR3 DNA sequence: TGTGCCAGTGACCGTCTGGGGGGGTACGAGCAGTACTTC. This encodes CASDRLGGYEQYF.

This clone appeared a few times. The chain employs TRBV3-1 (or the pseudogene TRBV3-2) and TRBJ1-5; D not certain. Germline V gene lookup returns CDR1 LGHDT and CDR2 YNNKEL (reference sequence). The ends were cut back, 3 bases at V and 5 bases at J, with 8 bases in the middle. The CDR3 is made up of 13 amino acids. CDR3 amino acids: CASSQNRYQPQHF. In DNA, the CDR3 is TGTGCCAGCAGCCAGAACAGATATCAGCCCCAGCATTTT.

The V and J genes are TRBV5-1 and TRBJ2-7, with D maybe TRBD2 (6 bases). V was pared by 4 bases and J by 5 bases, with 16 bases between. The CDR3 is made up of 14 amino acids. From germline, CDR1 is SGHRS and CDR2 YFSETQ. DNA for the CDR3: TGCGCCAGCAGCGAAGCCCTAGCGAGAGACGAGCAGTACTTC. This translates into CASSEALARDEQYF.

The gene calls are TRBV5-1 and TRBJ2-1; 7 bases map to TRBD2. The V segment lost 0 bases and the J segment 5 bases; nucleotides outside the gene matches: 2. Per the germline V gene, CDR1 is SGHRS and CDR2 is YFSETQ. The CDR3 sequence is 14 residues long. DNA for the CDR3: TGCGCCAGCAGCTTGGGCGGGAGCAACAATGAGCAGTTCTTC. Protein: CASSLGGSNNEQFF.

The V call is TRBV30, the J call TRBJ2-7; TRBD2 might be the D (5 bases). Per the germline V gene, CDR1 is GTSNPN and CDR2 is SVGIG (reference sequence). The CDR3 consists of 13 residues. The V and J ends lost 0 bases and 5 bases respectively, with 11 bases between them. The CDR3 protein is CAWSVGNRHEQYF. The CDR3 region has the DNA TGTGCCTGGAGTGTCGGGAACAGACACGAGCAGTACTTC. Together with reference TRBV30 and TRBJ2-7, the CDR3 gives the full variable domain: SQTIHQWPATLVQPVGSPLSLECTVEGTSNPNLYWYRQAAGRGLQLLFYSVGIGQISSEVPQNLSASRPQDRQFILSSKKLLLSDSGFYLCAWSVGNRHEQYFGPGTRLTVT.

This sequence joins TRBV19 and TRBJ2-7; D gene uncertain. The CDR3 runs to 11 residues. Germline V gene lookup returns CDR1 LNHDA and CDR2 SQIVND (reference sequence). Trimming cost V 5 bases and J 7 bases, with 9 bases left between them. Written as DNA, the CDR3 is TGTGCCAGTAGTTCGTCGGGTGAGCAGTACTTC. This sequence encodes CASSSSGEQYF.

The rearrangement links TRBV18 to TRBJ1-2, with TRBD1 matching 8 bases. The ends lost 2 bases at V and 4 bases at J; junction bases unmatched: 6. Germline V gene lookup returns CDR1 KGHSH and CDR2 LQKENI. The CDR3 spans 15 residues. For the CDR3, the DNA is TGTGCCAGCTCACCAACAAGGACAGGGCCCTATGGCTACACCTTC. Protein sequence: CASSPTRTGPYGYTF.